The 28 T cell receptor beta chains given below trace back to one sample, sequenced in a study of shared clonotypes between healthy human individuals. This table comes from immunoSEQ multiplex PCR, and its TCRdb copy is limited to in-frame clones, with some not included. The table has about 2.4 million clones, roughly 92% seen once. The sample comprised naive CD4+ T cells sorted from blood. The subset was: CD45RA+ positively selected. Receptors were obtained from a man aged 18 to 35 in good health.

V gene TRBV6-5 combines with J gene TRBJ1-5; D remains ambiguous. V lost 5 bases and J lost 2, with 13 bases in between. This CDR3 spans 15 amino acids. The germline CDR1 and CDR2 sequences are MNHEY and SVGAGI. The CDR3 nucleotides read TGTGCCAGCAGTCGCCTAGGTGGTGGCAATCAGCCCCAGCATTTT. It translates to CASSRLGGGNQPQHF.

The rearrangement uses TRBV9 and TRBJ2-7; 9 bases line up with TRBD1. CDR1 and CDR2 from the germline V gene are SGDLS and YYNGEE. Trimming removed 4 bases from V and 0 bases from J; junction bases left unmatched: 5. CDR3 length equals 15 residues. The CDR3 reads CASSRDRVSSYEQYF. The DNA of the CDR3 is TGTGCCAGCAGCCGGGACAGGGTGAGCTCCTACGAGCAGTACTTC.

The chain recombines TRBV19 with TRBJ1-2; 9 bases align to TRBD1. The V gene's germline CDR1 is LNHDA and CDR2 SQIVND (reference sequence). This CDR3 comprises 15 residues. V lost 8 bases, J lost 7 bases, and 14 bases stayed unmatched. The CDR3 loop is CASPPPGQGFAGYTF. CDR3 nucleotide sequence: TGTGCCAGTCCACCCCCGGGACAGGGCTTTGCTGGCTACACCTTC.

To note about this clone: Other DNA sequences in this specimen translate into the identical CDR3. The V and J genes are TRBV5-4 and TRBJ2-1; TRBD1 matches 10 bases. There are 15 residues in the CDR3. CDR1 SGHNT and CDR2 YYREEE come from the germline V gene (reference sequence). Trimming removed 4 bases from V and 3 bases from J; junction bases left unmatched: 4. The CDR3 loop reads CASSLRDRGYNEQFF. The CDR3 nucleotides read TGTGCCAGCAGCCTCCGGGACAGGGGCTACAATGAGCAGTTCTTC. Drawing the rest from reference TRBV5-4 and TRBJ2-1, the complete variable domain is ETGVTQSPTHLIKTRGQQVTLRCSSQSGHNTVSWYQQALGQGPQFIFQYYREEENGRGNFPPRFSGLQFPNYSSELNVNALELDDSALYLCASSLRDRGYNEQFFGPGTRLTVL.

The sample holds a few counts of this clone. An end of the junction differs from the germline gene, which may be a read error. In DNA form, the CDR3 reads TGTGCCAGCAGCGCCGGAGTACTGGACAGGAGCTTT. It yields the protein CASSAGVLDRSF. The chain joins TRBV11-2 to TRBJ1-3; 7 bases line up with TRBD1. The CDR3 is 12 amino acids. Germline CDR1 is SGHAT and CDR2 is FQNNGV.

This sequence joins TRBV5-6 and TRBJ2-5, with TRBD1 matching 7 bases. The V gene's germline CDR1 is SGHDT and CDR2 YYEEEE. This CDR3 spans 14 amino acids. The V segment lost 4 bases and the J segment 4 bases; nucleotides outside the gene matches: 7. The CDR3, as DNA: TGTGCCAGCAGCAAGGGACAGAAGATAGAGACCCAGTACTTC. This sequence encodes CASSKGQKIETQYF.

The chain's CDR3 is CASSLAGTGGNQPQHF. CDR3 nucleotides: TGTGCCAGCAGCTTAGCCGGGACAGGGGGGAATCAGCCCCAGCATTTT. The V call is TRBV7-9, the J call TRBJ1-5, with 11 bases identical to TRBD1. Looked up from germline, CDR1 is SEHNR and CDR2 is FQNEAQ (reference sequence). The CDR3 is 16 residues long. The V and J ends lost 0 bases and 4 bases, in that order; junction bases with no gene match: 2. Full variable domain (rest looked up from reference TRBV7-9 and TRBJ1-5): DTGVSQNPRHKITKRGQNVTFRCDPISEHNRLYWYRQTLGQGPEFLTYFQNEAQLEKSRLLSDRFSAERPKGSFSTLEIQRTEQGDSAMYLCASSLAGTGGNQPQHFGDGTRLSIL.

The V and J genes are TRBV11-2 and TRBJ2-1, with D perhaps matching TRBD1 or TRBD2 (5 bases each). CDR1 is SGHAT and CDR2 is FQNNGV in the germline V gene. Trimming shortened V by 4 bases and J by 12 bases, and 10 bases separated the two germline ends. The CDR3 consists of 11 residues. CDR3 residues: CASSSRDRQFF. In nucleotides, the CDR3 is TGTGCCAGCAGCTCCCGGGACCGGCAGTTCTTC.

Points on this clone: The identical CDR3 is also encoded by other nucleotide sequences in the sample. The chain employs TRBV5-1 and TRBJ1-1; 10 nucleotides line up with TRBD1. CDR3 size: 14 residues. The ends lost 0 bases at V and 6 bases at J; junction bases unmatched: 2. The germline V gene has CDR1 SGHRS and CDR2 YFSETQ. The CDR3 DNA is TGCGCCAGCAGCTTGGGACAGGGGGCGGCTGAAGCTTTCTTT. It encodes CASSLGQGAAEAFF.

The sample holds one count of this clone. The V and J genes are TRBV6-4 and TRBJ1-4; 7 bases are shared with TRBD1. CDR1 is MRHNA and CDR2 is SNTAGT in the germline V gene. J gave up 2 bases and V 6 bases, and 9 bases lay outside the gene matches. CDR3 size: 16 residues. CDR3 residues: CASRVRGQPTNEKLFF. As DNA, the CDR3 is TGTGCCAGCAGGGTTCGGGGACAGCCGACTAATGAAAAACTGTTTTTT.

The rearrangement links TRBV5-8 to TRBJ2-1; TRBD2 is a possible D gene (6 bases). The CDR3 extends over 14 amino acids. V was trimmed by 0 bases and J by 5 bases, leaving 9 bases between them. CDR1 is SGHTS and CDR2 is YDEGEE in the germline V gene. CDR3 residues: CASSLVGGNNEQFF. The CDR3 nucleotides read TGTGCCAGCAGCTTGGTGGGGGGAAACAATGAGCAGTTCTTC.

The J gene is TRBJ1-1, the V gene TRBV10-3; D remains ambiguous. V was trimmed by 10 bases and J by 1 base, leaving 13 bases between them. The CDR3 is 13 residues long. The germline gives CDR1 ENHRY, CDR2 SYGVKD. The CDR3 loop reads CATRWGSNTEAFF. Written as DNA, the CDR3 is TGTGCCACCAGATGGGGTTCGAACACTGAAGCTTTCTTT.

The chain has TRBV7-9 and TRBJ2-5, with D possibly being TRBD1 or TRBD2 (5 bases each). There are 15 residues in the CDR3. Trimming removed 2 bases from V and 2 bases from J, with 12 bases in between. Germline values: CDR1 SEHNR, CDR2 FQNEAQ (reference sequence). CDR3 amino acids: CASSLRDLPQETQYF. The CDR3 nucleotides are TGTGCCAGCAGCTTAAGGGACCTACCTCAAGAGACCCAGTACTTC.

The chain links TRBV19 to TRBJ2-4; D not resolved. CDR1 is LNHDA, CDR2 SQIVND, per germline (reference sequence). V was trimmed by 6 bases and J by 1 base, leaving 13 bases between them. This CDR3 comprises 15 residues. CDR3 region: CASSLQWTAKNIQYF. DNA for the CDR3: TGTGCCAGTAGCTTACAGTGGACGGCCAAAAACATTCAGTACTTC.

This clone came up once. This rearrangement joins TRBV4-3 to TRBJ1-6, with D uncertain. V was cut by 2 bases and J by 3 bases, with 8 bases left in between. The length of the CDR3 is 15 residues. Germline V CDR1 and CDR2: LGHNA, YSLEER. This CDR3 reads CASSQSTGYNSPLHF. Written as DNA, the CDR3 is TGCGCCAGCAGCCAATCGACTGGCTATAATTCACCCCTCCACTTT.

The rearrangement uses TRBV5-6 and TRBJ1-2, with D unclear. The V and J ends lost 0 bases and 2 bases respectively, with 5 bases between them. Germline V gene sequence: CDR1 SGHDT, CDR2 YYEEEE. The CDR3 runs 13 residues. Here the CDR3 reads CASSLVRNYGYTF. CDR3 DNA: TGTGCCAGCAGCTTGGTCAGGAACTATGGCTACACCTTC.

The chain links TRBV11-2 to TRBJ2-7; 14 bases fit TRBD2. Germline V CDR1 and CDR2: SGHAT, FQNNGV. J lost 0 bases, V lost 4 bases, and 8 bases had no gene match. The CDR3 is 18 residues long. CDR3 sequence: CASSSGLAGALSSYEQYF. The CDR3 nucleotides read TGTGCCAGCAGCTCGGGACTAGCGGGGGCTCTGAGCTCCTACGAGCAGTACTTC. The complete variable domain, with remaining parts taken from reference TRBV11-2 and TRBJ2-7, reads EAGVAQSPRYKIIEKRQSVAFWCNPISGHATLYWYQQILGQGPKLLIQFQNNGVVDDSQLPKDRFSAERLKGVDSTLKIQPAKLEDSAVYLCASSSGLAGALSSYEQYFGPGTRLTVT.

In its sample, this clone was seen once. The CDR3 reads CAWNQREGQQFF. Written as DNA, the CDR3 is TGTGCCTGGAACCAGCGGGAGGGTCAGCAGTTCTTC. V is TRBV30 and J is TRBJ2-1; the match to TRBD2 covers 10 bases. The CDR3 length is 12 residues. With 4 bases clipped from V and 11 bases from J, the junction kept 5 bases outside the gene matches. Germline lookup yields CDR1 GTSNPN and CDR2 SVGIG (reference sequence).

Remarks on this clone: Other DNA sequences in this specimen translate into the identical CDR3. This sequence joins TRBV7-2 and TRBJ2-1; no reliable D call. The V and J ends lost 1 base and 3 bases respectively, with 7 bases between them. The germline CDR1 and CDR2 sequences are SGHTA and FQGNSA. The CDR3 is made up of 14 amino acids. The CDR3 is CASSLVGSYNEQFF. The CDR3 nucleotides read TGTGCCAGCAGCTTAGTAGGCAGCTACAATGAGCAGTTCTTC. Combining the CDR3 with reference TRBV7-2 and TRBJ2-1 gives the whole variable domain GAGVSQSPSNKVTEKGKDVELRCDPISGHTALYWYRQSLGQGLEFLIYFQGNSAPDKSGLPSDRFSAERTGGSVSTLTIQRTQQEDSAVYLCASSLVGSYNEQFFGPGTRLTVL.

The chain carries TRBV7-2 and TRBJ2-2; the match to TRBD1 covers 9 bases. Germline CDR1 and CDR2: SGHTA and FQGNSA. J lost 3 bases, V lost 2 bases, and 4 bases had no gene match. CDR3 size: 16 residues. The CDR3 is CASSLRGQGYTGELFF. Written as DNA, the CDR3 is TGTGCCAGCAGCTTAAGGGGACAGGGTTACACCGGGGAGCTGTTTTTT.

About this clone: The same CDR3 is also encoded by other DNA sequences in this sample. The rearrangement uses TRBV7-2 and TRBJ2-7; D is perhaps TRBD2 (5 bases). The CDR3 length is 13 residues. Germline V gene data show CDR1 as SGHTA and CDR2 as FQGNSA. Deletions cut 0 bases from V and 3 bases from J, with 6 bases between. The CDR3: CASSLAGNYEQYF. In nucleotides, the CDR3 is TGTGCCAGCAGCTTAGCCGGGAACTACGAGCAGTACTTC.

V and J are TRBV27 and TRBJ2-5; tentatively, D is TRBD2 (5 bases). Germline CDR1 MNHEY, CDR2 SMNVEV (reference sequence). The V end was cut by 0 bases, the J end by 4 bases, with 9 bases between. The CDR3 covers 14 residues. The CDR3 nucleotides read TGTGCCAGCAGTTTATCGAGGGTAGGAGAGACCCAGTACTTC. Translated: CASSLSRVGETQYF.

With regard to this clone: The same CDR3 arises from other DNA sequences in this sample as well. This chain uses TRBV2 with TRBJ2-7, with TRBD2 matching 10 bases. Germline V gene sequence: CDR1 SNHLY, CDR2 FYNNEI. J was trimmed by 2 bases and V by 6 bases; bases with no gene match: 4. The CDR3 totals 14 residues. In DNA, the CDR3 is TGTGCCAGCAGAGCTAGCGGGGGTGCCTACGAGCAGTACTTC. Amino acid sequence: CASRASGGAYEQYF.

J is TRBJ2-7 and V is TRBV28; D might be TRBD2 (6 bases). Trimming took off 1 base at V and 0 bases at J, with 13 bases between the two ends. The CDR3 loop spans 16 amino acids. Germline assignment: CDR1 MDHEN and CDR2 SYDVKM. The CDR3 sequence: CASSLSAGTFSYEQYF. In DNA, the CDR3 is TGTGCCAGCAGTTTATCCGCCGGGACTTTCTCCTACGAGCAGTACTTC.

Worth noting for this clone: The sample carries other DNA sequences with the same CDR3. The chain is built from TRBV30 and TRBJ2-7, with D perhaps matching TRBD1 or TRBD2 (6 bases each). The CDR3 has 13 amino acids. CDR1 and CDR2 (germline): GTSNPN, SVGIG (reference sequence). The ends were cut back, 1 base at V and 2 bases at J, with 9 bases in the middle. CDR3: CAWSAGGPYEQYF. The CDR3 coding sequence is TGTGCCTGGAGTGCTGGGGGGCCCTACGAGCAGTACTTC.

This sequence joins TRBV19 and TRBJ2-5; tentative D call: TRBD2 (6 bases). In germline, CDR1 is LNHDA, CDR2 SQIVND (reference sequence). The CDR3 totals 16 residues. Trimming removed 4 bases at V and 4 bases at J, with 19 bases between. DNA of the CDR3: TGTGCCAGTAGTACCCGCGGGACTCCTAATAGAGAGACCCAGTACTTC. This gives the protein CASSTRGTPNRETQYF.

Details on this clone: Additional DNA sequences in this sample encode the identical CDR3. This sequence joins TRBV5-1 and TRBJ1-5; D remains ambiguous. The CDR3 runs to 14 residues. V lost 0 bases and J 3 bases, leaving 7 bases between the germline ends. Germline assignment: CDR1 SGHRS and CDR2 YFSETQ. The CDR3 region has the DNA TGCGCCAGCAGCTTGGGGGGAGACAATCAGCCCCAGCATTTT. Translated, it gives CASSLGGDNQPQHF.

V is TRBV7-2 and J is TRBJ1-4; perhaps TRBD1 as D (5 bases). Trimming left V 4 bases short and J 8 bases short, with 17 bases between. Germline CDR1 SGHTA, CDR2 FQGNSA. The CDR3 extends over 15 amino acids. The CDR3 is CASSSGTFDKEKLFF. The CDR3 coding sequence is TGTGCCAGCAGCTCCGGGACGTTTGATAAAGAAAAACTGTTTTTT.